The clone carrying this T cell receptor beta chain was seen more than once but under ten times. In TCRdb, the RT-PCR reads were re-called with MiXCR into one record per CDR3 protein. The sample lists approximately 720,000 distinct CDR3 sequences, around 14% occurring once. From germline, CDR1 is LNHDA and CDR2 SQIVND (reference sequence). V lost 0 bases to trimming and J lost 1 base, with 11 bases between them. The CDR3 is made up of 16 amino acids. V usage is TRBV19 and J usage is TRBJ2-3, with D perhaps TRBD2 (5 bases). The sequence was collected from a female donor in good health, serving as a healthy control. Sequencing was carried out using memory CD4+ T cells from blood. DNA for the CDR3: TGTGCCAGTAGTATAGACAGCGGTACAGGCACAGATACGCAGTATTTT. Protein: CASSIDSGTGTDTQYF. Filled out from reference TRBV19 and TRBJ2-3, the complete variable domain reads DGGITQSPKYLFRKEGQNVTLSCEQNLNHDAMYWYRQDPGQGLRLIYYSQIVNDFQKGDIAEGYSVSREKKESFPLTVTSAQKNPTAFYLCASSIDSGTGTDTQYFGPGTRLTVL.